These T cell receptor beta chains were read from a single sample in a study of blood T cell repertoires in COVID-19. TCRdb's table, derived via immunoSEQ multiplex PCR, lists solely in-frame clones and lacks some. The table shows about 240,000 clones, with around 85% occurring only once. The sequenced sample consisted of peripheral blood. Source of these receptors: a woman aged 80 or older with acute or convalescent COVID-19. Each CDR3 is given with its conserved first and last residue. The order of the fields is J gene, V gene, clone size, CDR3 protein. Only part of the rows carry a size: once, few, many, or a class if the clone is expanded.

>TRBJ2-7|TRBV5-1|.
CASSLEGTTYEQYF
>TRBJ1-6|TRBV3-1/TRBV3-2|few
CASSSHNGGGSPLHF
>TRBJ2-3|TRBV4-2|few
CASSQGGGGSDTQYF
>TRBJ2-1|TRBV7-9|.
CASSLGSGREQFF
>TRBJ2-3|TRBV3-1/TRBV3-2|.
CASSRRLAGETDTQYF
>TRBJ2-7|TRBV5-1|.
CASSQLAGAHEQYF
>TRBJ2-7|TRBV6-5|.
CASRRGPLDYEQYF
>TRBJ1-4|TRBV5-1|.
CASSLGPQTAATNEKLFF
>TRBJ1-5|TRBV4-1|.
CASSTLPQSGQPQHF
>TRBJ1-1|TRBV5-4|few
CASSPTAGGGNTEAFF
>TRBJ2-3|TRBV4-1|.
CASSQSGTGVTDTQYF
>TRBJ1-5|TRBV18|once
CASSPESLTEVPQHF
>TRBJ2-7|TRBV5-1|once
CASSSSGAPYEQYF
>TRBJ1-1|TRBV5-1|.
CASSLGGYSNTEAFF
>TRBJ1-5|TRBV30|.
CAWSANSPAQHF
>TRBJ1-5|TRBV2|.
CASSPGTGNNQPQHF
>TRBJ1-2|TRBV19|.
CASSIDRSVLGYTF
>TRBJ1-1|TRBV5-5|.
CASSAGTGPRGGMNTEAFF
>TRBJ2-1|TRBV4-1|.
CASSQLTDHNEQFF
>TRBJ1-2|TRBV7-9|.
CASSPGGPTGTVTGYTF
>TRBJ2-7|TRBV2|.
CASSEAKGWYEQYF
>TRBJ1-6|TRBV11-2|.
CASRDAGTGYNSPLHF
>TRBJ1-1|TRBV28|.
CASSLTGHITEAFF
>TRBJ2-2|TRBV3-1/TRBV3-2|.
CASSQDLTSDLAGELFF
>TRBJ2-1|TRBV19|.
CASSRGGGGGYNEQFF
>TRBJ1-2|TRBV9|.
CASQGQGAKGYTF
>TRBJ2-2|TRBV28|once
CASSSPGDDRDDTGELFF
>TRBJ1-4|TRBV5-6|few
CASSTGRQGEKLFF
>TRBJ1-5|TRBV13|.
CASSLDLGQGNQPQHF
>TRBJ2-5|TRBV29-1|.
CSVEASGGDGAQYF
>TRBJ2-3|TRBV4-2|.
CASSPPRRDGGITDTQYF
>TRBJ1-2|TRBV5-1|.
CASRPTDRNGYTF
>TRBJ1-1|TRBV11-2|.
CASSLTRNTEAFF
>TRBJ2-1|TRBV7-9|.
CASSPRLAGGGNEQFF
>TRBJ2-1|TRBV7-8|.
CASSARSGGLYNEQFF
>TRBJ2-3|TRBV6-6|few
CASRYGALDTQYF
>TRBJ2-7|TRBV5-5|.
CASSLVLGEQYF
>TRBJ2-5|TRBV5-1|.
CASSFDRRPAGTQYF
>TRBJ2-3|TRBV24-1|.
CATSDRSSVTQYF
>TRBJ1-2|TRBV7-2|once
CASSPSGVSGYGYTF
>TRBJ1-4|TRBV18|.
CASSPRQGNEKLFF
>TRBJ2-7|TRBV7-9|few
CASSRTSGGESTYEQYF
>TRBJ2-3|TRBV19|.
CASRPGGGTDTQYF
>TRBJ2-3|TRBV9|.
CASSVGTSGGGDTQYF
>TRBJ2-1|TRBV7-9|.
CASSTRQGEQFF
>TRBJ1-5|TRBV7-2|.
CASSLEGQGIQPQHF
>TRBJ1-1|TRBV30|.
CAWRSRVSNTEAFF
>TRBJ2-7|TRBV27|.
CASSKSRGPYEQYF
>TRBJ2-7|TRBV27|.
CARPSRRYEQYF
>TRBJ2-7|TRBV5-1|.
CASSSQGGASYEQYF
>TRBJ2-1|TRBV3-1/TRBV3-2|few
CASSQTSANEQFF
>TRBJ1-4|TRBV19|.
CASSTLGTGIEKLFF
>TRBJ1-1|TRBV5-4|few
CASSSPGGGNTEAFF
>TRBJ1-6|TRBV14|.
CASSQAQGGNSPLHF
>TRBJ2-5|TRBV19|few
CASSSSGGAWETQYF